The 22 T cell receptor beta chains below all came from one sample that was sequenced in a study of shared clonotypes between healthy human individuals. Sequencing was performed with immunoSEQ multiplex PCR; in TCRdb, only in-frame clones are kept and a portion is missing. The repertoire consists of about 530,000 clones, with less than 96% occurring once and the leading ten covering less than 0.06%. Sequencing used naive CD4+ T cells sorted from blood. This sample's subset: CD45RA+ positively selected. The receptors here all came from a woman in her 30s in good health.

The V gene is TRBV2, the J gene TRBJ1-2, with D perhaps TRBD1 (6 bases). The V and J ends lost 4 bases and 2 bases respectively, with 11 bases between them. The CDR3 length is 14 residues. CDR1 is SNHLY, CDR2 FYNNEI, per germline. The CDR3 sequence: CASSGGLPNYGYTF. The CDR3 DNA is TGTGCCAGCAGTGGGGGGCTACCCAACTATGGCTACACCTTC.

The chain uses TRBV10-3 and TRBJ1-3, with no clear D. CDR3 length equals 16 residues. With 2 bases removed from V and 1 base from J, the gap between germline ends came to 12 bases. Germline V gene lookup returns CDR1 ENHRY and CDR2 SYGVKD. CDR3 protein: CAISEPILGSGNTIYF. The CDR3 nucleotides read TGTGCCATCAGTGAGCCCATCTTAGGTTCTGGAAACACCATATATTTT.

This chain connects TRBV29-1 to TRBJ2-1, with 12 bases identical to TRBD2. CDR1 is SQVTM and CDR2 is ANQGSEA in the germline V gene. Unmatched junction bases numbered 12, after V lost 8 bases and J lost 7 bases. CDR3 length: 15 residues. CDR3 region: CSLSPGLAGRNEQFF. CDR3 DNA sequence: TGCAGCCTATCCCCAGGACTAGCGGGAAGGAATGAGCAGTTCTTC.

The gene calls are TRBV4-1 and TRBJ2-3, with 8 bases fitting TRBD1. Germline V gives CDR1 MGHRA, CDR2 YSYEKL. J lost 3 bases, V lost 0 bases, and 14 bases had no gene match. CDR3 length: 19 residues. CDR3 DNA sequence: TGCGCCAGCAGCCAAGATCTGGACAGGGTTCGTGCGGGGACAGATACGCAGTATTTT. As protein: CASSQDLDRVRAGTDTQYF.

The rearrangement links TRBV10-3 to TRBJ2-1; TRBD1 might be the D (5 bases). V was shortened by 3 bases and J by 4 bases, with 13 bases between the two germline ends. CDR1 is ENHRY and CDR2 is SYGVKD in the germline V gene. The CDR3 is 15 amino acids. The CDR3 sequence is CAISEVQDRYNEQFF. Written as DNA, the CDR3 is TGTGCCATCAGTGAAGTACAGGATCGTTACAATGAGCAGTTCTTC.

CDR3 DNA sequence: TGTGCCAGTAGTAGATCGCGACAGGGGTCTAATGAAAAACTGTTTTTT. The encoded protein is CASSRSRQGSNEKLFF. The V call is TRBV19, the J call TRBJ1-4; 8 positions agree with TRBD1. Germline V gives CDR1 LNHDA, CDR2 SQIVND (reference sequence). Trimming at V came to 4 bases and at J to 3 bases, leaving 7 bases not matched to a gene. The CDR3 extends over 16 amino acids.

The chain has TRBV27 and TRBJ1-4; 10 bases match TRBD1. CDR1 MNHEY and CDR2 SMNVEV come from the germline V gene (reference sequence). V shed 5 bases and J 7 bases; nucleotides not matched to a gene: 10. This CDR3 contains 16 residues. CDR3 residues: CASSRIDRGRSEKLFF. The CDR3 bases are TGTGCCAGCAGTAGGATCGACAGGGGGCGAAGTGAAAAACTGTTTTTT.

The CDR3 sequence is CASSPGHTTYNEQFF. The CDR3, as DNA: TGTGCCAGTAGCCCGGGACACACAACTTACAATGAGCAGTTCTTC. The chain carries TRBV19 and TRBJ2-1; D is possibly TRBD1 (6 bases). This CDR3 spans 15 amino acids. Germline V gene sequence: CDR1 LNHDA, CDR2 SQIVND (reference sequence). The germline V and J ends were trimmed by 6 bases and 4 bases, with 16 bases remaining between them.

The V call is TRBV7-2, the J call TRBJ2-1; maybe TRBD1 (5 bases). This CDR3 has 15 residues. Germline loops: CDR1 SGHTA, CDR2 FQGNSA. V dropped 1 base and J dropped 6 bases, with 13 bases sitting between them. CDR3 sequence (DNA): TGTGCCAGCAGCTTAGGAAGGGGCAAGATCAATGAGCAGTTCTTC. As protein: CASSLGRGKINEQFF.

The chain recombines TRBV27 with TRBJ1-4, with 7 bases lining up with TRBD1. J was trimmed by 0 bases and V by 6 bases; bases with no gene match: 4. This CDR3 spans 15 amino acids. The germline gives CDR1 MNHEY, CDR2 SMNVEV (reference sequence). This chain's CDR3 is CASRSTGATNEKLFF. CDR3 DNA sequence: TGTGCCAGCAGGTCAACAGGGGCAACTAATGAAAAACTGTTTTTT.

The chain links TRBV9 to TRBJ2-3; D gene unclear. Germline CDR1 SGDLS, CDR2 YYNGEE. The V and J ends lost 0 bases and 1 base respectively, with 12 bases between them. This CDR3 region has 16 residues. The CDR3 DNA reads TGTGCCAGCAGCGTAGCTACGGTGGCGGGCACAGATACGCAGTATTTT. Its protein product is CASSVATVAGTDTQYF.

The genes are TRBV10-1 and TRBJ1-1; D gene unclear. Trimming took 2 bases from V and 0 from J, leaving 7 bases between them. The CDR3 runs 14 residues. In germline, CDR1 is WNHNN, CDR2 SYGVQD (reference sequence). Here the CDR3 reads CASSEGSLNTEAFF. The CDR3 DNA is TGCGCCAGCAGTGAGGGCAGCCTGAACACTGAAGCTTTCTTT.

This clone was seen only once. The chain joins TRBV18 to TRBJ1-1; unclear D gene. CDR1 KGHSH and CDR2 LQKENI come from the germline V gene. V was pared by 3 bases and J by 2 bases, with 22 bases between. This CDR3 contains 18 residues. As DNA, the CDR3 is TGTGCCAGCTCACCTTTTGTTAGAACCCCGGAAAGTAACACTGAAGCTTTCTTT. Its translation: CASSPFVRTPESNTEAFF.

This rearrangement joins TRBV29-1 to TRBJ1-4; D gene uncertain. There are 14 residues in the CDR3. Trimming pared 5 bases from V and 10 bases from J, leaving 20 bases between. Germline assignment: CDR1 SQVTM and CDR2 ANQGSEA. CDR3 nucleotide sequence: TGCAGCGTTACTTCCCGGGCTGCCCAAGGAAAACTGTTTTTT. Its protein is CSVTSRAAQGKLFF.

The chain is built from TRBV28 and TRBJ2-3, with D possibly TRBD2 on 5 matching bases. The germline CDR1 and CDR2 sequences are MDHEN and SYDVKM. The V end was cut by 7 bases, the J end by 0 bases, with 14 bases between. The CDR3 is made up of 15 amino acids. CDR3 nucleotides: TGTGCCAGCACCCCACCCAGCGGAAGCACAGATACGCAGTATTTT. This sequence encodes CASTPPSGSTDTQYF.

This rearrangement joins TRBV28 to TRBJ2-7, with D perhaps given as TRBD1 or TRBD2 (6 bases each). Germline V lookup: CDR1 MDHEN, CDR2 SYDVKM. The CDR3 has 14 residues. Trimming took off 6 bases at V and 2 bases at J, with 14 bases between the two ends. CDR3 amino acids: CASSWGARTYEQYF. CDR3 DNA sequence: TGTGCCAGCAGCTGGGGGGCTAGGACCTACGAGCAGTACTTC.

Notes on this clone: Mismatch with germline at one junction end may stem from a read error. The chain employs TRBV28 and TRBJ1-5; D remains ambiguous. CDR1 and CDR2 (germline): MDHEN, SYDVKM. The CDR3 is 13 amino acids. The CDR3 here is CASSLNTNLPQHF. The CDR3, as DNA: TGTGCCAGCAGCCTTAACACGAATCTGCCCCAGCATTTT.

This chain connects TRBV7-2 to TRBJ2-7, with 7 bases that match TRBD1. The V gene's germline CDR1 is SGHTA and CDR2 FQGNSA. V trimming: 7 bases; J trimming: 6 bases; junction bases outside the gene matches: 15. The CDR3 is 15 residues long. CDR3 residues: CASNQGQPGEREQYF. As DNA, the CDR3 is TGTGCCAGCAACCAGGGACAGCCTGGGGAGCGCGAGCAGTACTTC.

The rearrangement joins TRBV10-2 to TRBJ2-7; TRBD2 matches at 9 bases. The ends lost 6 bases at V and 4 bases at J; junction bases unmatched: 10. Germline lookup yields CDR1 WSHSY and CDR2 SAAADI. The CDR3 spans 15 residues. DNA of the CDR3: TGCGCCAGCAGAAGGGGGCGGGAGGGCCCATACGAGCAGTACTTC. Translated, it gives CASRRGREGPYEQYF.

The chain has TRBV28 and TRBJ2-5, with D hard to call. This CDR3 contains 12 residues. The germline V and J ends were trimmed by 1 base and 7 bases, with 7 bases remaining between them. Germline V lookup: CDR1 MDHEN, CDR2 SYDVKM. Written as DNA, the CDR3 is TGTGCCAGCAGTTTATCTCGGGCGACCCAGTACTTC. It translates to CASSLSRATQYF. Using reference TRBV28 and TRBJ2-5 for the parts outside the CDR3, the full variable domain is DVKVTQSSRYLVKRTGEKVFLECVQDMDHENMFWYRQDPGLGLRLIYFSYDVKMKEKGDIPEGYSVSREKKERFSLILESASTNQTSMYLCASSLSRATQYFGPGTRLLVL.

CDR3 nucleotide sequence: TGTGCCAGCAGTTTGGCCGGGACGTGGGATGGCTACACCTTC. As protein: CASSLAGTWDGYTF. V gene TRBV27 combines with J gene TRBJ1-2, with D possibly being TRBD1 (5 bases). Trimming cost V 3 bases and J 6 bases, with 14 bases left between them. The CDR3 length is 14 residues. Per germline, CDR1 MNHEY and CDR2 SMNVEV (reference sequence).

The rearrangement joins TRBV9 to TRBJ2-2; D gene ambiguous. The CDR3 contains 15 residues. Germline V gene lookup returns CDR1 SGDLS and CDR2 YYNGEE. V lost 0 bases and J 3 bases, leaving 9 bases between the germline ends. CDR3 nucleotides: TGTGCCAGCAGCGTAGGTGGGCTCGACACCGGGGAGCTGTTTTTT. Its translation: CASSVGGLDTGELFF. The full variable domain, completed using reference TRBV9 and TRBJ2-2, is DSGVTQTPKHLITATGQRVTLRCSPRSGDLSVYWYQQSLDQGLQFLIQYYNGEERAKGNILERFSAQQFPDLHSELNLSSLELGDSALYFCASSVGGLDTGELFFGEGSRLTVL.